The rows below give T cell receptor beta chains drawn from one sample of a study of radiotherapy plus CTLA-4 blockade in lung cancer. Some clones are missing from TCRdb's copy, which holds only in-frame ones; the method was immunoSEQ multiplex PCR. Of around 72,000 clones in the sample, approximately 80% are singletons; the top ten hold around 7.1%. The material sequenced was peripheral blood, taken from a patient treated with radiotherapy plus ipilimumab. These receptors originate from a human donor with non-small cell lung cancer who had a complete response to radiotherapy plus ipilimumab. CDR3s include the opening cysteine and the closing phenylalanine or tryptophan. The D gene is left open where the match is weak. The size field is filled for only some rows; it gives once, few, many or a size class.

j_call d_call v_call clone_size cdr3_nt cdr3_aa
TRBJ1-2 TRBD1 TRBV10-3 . TGTGCCATCAGTGAGGCGTCAGGGGGCCTGGGGAACTATGGCTACACCTTC CAISEASGGLGNYGYTF
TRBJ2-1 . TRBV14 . TGTGCCAGCAGCCAACTAGAGGGACTCTACAATGAGCAGTTCTTC CASSQLEGLYNEQFF
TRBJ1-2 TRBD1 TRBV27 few TGTGCCAGCACTCGAGGGGGGACAGGGTACTATGGCTACACCTTC CASTRGGTGYYGYTF
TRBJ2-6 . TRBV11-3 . TGTGCCAGCGGTCGGCTGTCTGGGGCCAACGTCCTGACTTTC CASGRLSGANVLTF
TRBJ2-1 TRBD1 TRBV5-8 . TGTGCCAGCAGCACTGAGGGGGCTTCAGAGAATGAGCAGTTCTTC CASSTEGASENEQFF
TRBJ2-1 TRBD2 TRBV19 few TGTGCCAGTACCGTACTAGCGGGAGTCCTCAATGAGCAGTTCTTC CASTVLAGVLNEQFF
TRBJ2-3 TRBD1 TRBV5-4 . TGTGCCAGCAGCACCAAGACAGGGGGGAATACAGATACGCAGTATTTT CASSTKTGGNTDTQYF
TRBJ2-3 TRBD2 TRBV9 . TGTGCCAGCAGCCAAGGGAGGGAGAACACAGATACGCAGTATTTT CASSQGRENTDTQYF
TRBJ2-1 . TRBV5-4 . TGTGCCAGCAGTTCCACCGAGCAATATCCCGGTGAGCAGTTCTTC CASSSTEQYPGEQFF
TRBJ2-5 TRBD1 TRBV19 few TGTGCCAGTAGTTCCACCAGGGGGCGCGAGACCCAGTACTTC CASSSTRGRETQYF
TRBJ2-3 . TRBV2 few TGTGCCAGCAGTGATCCGGGGTCCTCTCTAGATACGCAGTATTTT CASSDPGSSLDTQYF
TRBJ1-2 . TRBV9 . TGTGCCAGCAGCCCCCCCCGGGACACCCAGCCTGGGGGCTACACCTTC CASSPPRDTQPGGYTF
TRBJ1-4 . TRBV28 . TGTGCCAGCAGAACCCCCCAGAATGAAAAACTGTTTTTT CASRTPQNEKLFF